The 21 T cell receptor beta chains below come from one sample, sequenced in a study of response to subunit inactivated influenza vaccine. TCRdb re-called the RT-PCR reads with MiXCR, one entry per CDR3 protein. This sample yields fewer than 800,000 distinct CDR3 sequences, of which about a sixth are seen a single time; approximately 10% belongs to the top ten. Sample: PBMCs from blood, taken about 11 days after vaccination. These TCRs come from a middle-aged man who received an inactivated influenza vaccine.

This clonotype has more than one count but fewer than ten. CDR3 nucleotide sequence: TGTGCCAGCAGCTTGGGTACTCCGGGCGAGCAGTACTTC. Translated: CASSLGTPGEQYF. This chain links TRBV7-9 with TRBJ2-7; no clear D. Germline V gives CDR1 SEHNR, CDR2 FQNEAQ (reference sequence). This CDR3 region has 13 residues. V shed 3 bases and J shed 6 bases, with 12 bases lying between them.

This clonotype has a count of ten or more. V gene TRBV29-1 combines with J gene TRBJ2-7; 8 bases are a match to TRBD2. Per the germline V gene, CDR1 is SQVTM and CDR2 is ANQGSEA. The CDR3 length is 14 residues. The V gene end was trimmed by 3 bases and the J gene end by 7 bases; junction bases not matched to a gene: 11. The CDR3 region is CSVDAGRALGEQYF. The CDR3 DNA follows: TGCAGCGTTGACGCCGGGAGGGCCTTGGGGGAGCAGTACTTC.

The chain joins TRBV27 to TRBJ2-3, with TRBD1 as a possible D gene (6 bases). The CDR3 runs 14 residues. Germline values: CDR1 MNHEY, CDR2 SMNVEV (reference sequence). The V end was cut by 3 bases, the J end by 4 bases, with 11 bases between. The CDR3: CASSFLGAADTQYF. CDR3 sequence (DNA): TGTGCCAGCAGTTTTTTGGGGGCCGCAGATACGCAGTATTTT.

This chain links TRBV7-6 with TRBJ2-3, with TRBD1 matching 10 bases. The CDR3 sequence is 15 residues long. In germline, CDR1 is SGHVS, CDR2 FNYEAQ. The ends lost 3 bases at V and 4 bases at J; junction bases unmatched: 4. CDR3 region: CASSLTGGGPDTQYF. The CDR3 DNA is TGTGCCAGCAGCTTGACAGGGGGCGGGCCAGATACGCAGTATTTT.

J is TRBJ2-2 and V is TRBV9, with unresolved D. V gave up 6 bases and J gave up 0 bases, with 12 bases separating them. Germline V lookup: CDR1 SGDLS, CDR2 YYNGEE. The CDR3 is 15 amino acids. The CDR3 bases are TGTGCCAGCAACCAAGACACTTCGAACACCGGGGAGCTGTTTTTT. Translating gives CASNQDTSNTGELFF.

Only a few counts were recorded for this clonotype. This chain connects TRBV11-2 to TRBJ2-7, with a tentative D call TRBD2 (6 bases). Germline V lookup: CDR1 SGHAT, CDR2 FQNNGV. CDR3 length: 19 amino acids. Trimming pared 3 bases from V and 3 bases from J, leaving 27 bases between. Here the CDR3 reads CASSFGFFRPSAEDYEQYF. The CDR3 nucleotides are TGTGCCAGCAGCTTTGGTTTCTTTCGGCCTAGCGCTGAAGACTACGAGCAGTACTTC.

The CDR3 sequence is CASSLFAGEGTEAFF. The CDR3 nucleotides read TGTGCCAGCAGCTTATTTGCAGGGGAAGGGACTGAAGCTTTCTTT. This chain connects TRBV7-2 to TRBJ1-1, with D maybe TRBD1 (6 bases). V lost 2 bases and J lost 5, with 15 bases in between. Germline V gene sequence: CDR1 SGHTA, CDR2 FQGNSA. The CDR3 contains 15 residues. Complete variable domain (other parts from reference TRBV7-2 and TRBJ1-1): GAGVSQSPSNKVTEKGKDVELRCDPISGHTALYWYRQSLGQGLEFLIYFQGNSAPDKSGLPSDRFSAERTGGSVSTLTIQRTQQEDSAVYLCASSLFAGEGTEAFFGQGTRLTVV.

This clonotype showed up just a few times. The gene calls are TRBV12-3 or TRBV12-4 and TRBJ2-1; D call uncertain. The CDR3 covers 15 residues. The germline V and J ends were trimmed by 0 bases and 0 bases, with 6 bases remaining between them. CDR3 sequence reads: CASSLAYSSYNEQFF. CDR3 bases: TGTGCCAGCAGTTTAGCCTATAGCTCCTACAATGAGCAGTTCTTC.

The CDR3 region has the DNA TGCTTCCGCCAGGGGGCATGCGAGCAGTACTTC. Translation: CFRQGACEQYF. The chain carries TRBV5-1 and TRBJ2-7; TRBD1 matches 8 bases. Per the germline V gene, CDR1 is SGHRS and CDR2 is YFSETQ. The CDR3 has 11 amino acids.

The chain employs TRBV28 and TRBJ2-1; tentatively, D is TRBD2 (5 bases). The V gene's germline CDR1 is MDHEN and CDR2 SYDVKM. The CDR3 contains 15 residues. Trimming cost V 1 base and J 8 bases, with 15 bases left between them. The CDR3 nucleotides are TGTGCCAGCAGTTTATCTGATTGGGAGTTGGATGAGCAGTTCTTC. Amino acids: CASSLSDWELDEQFF.

The chain couples TRBV10-3 to TRBJ2-5; 7 nucleotides match TRBD1. This CDR3 region has 14 residues. The trim removed 4 bases at V and 5 bases at J, leaving 7 bases unmatched. Germline V gives CDR1 ENHRY, CDR2 SYGVKD. CDR3 in amino acids: CAISVTGDGETQYF. CDR3 sequence (DNA): TGTGCCATCAGTGTTACAGGGGATGGGGAGACCCAGTACTTC.

V gene TRBV7-3 combines with J gene TRBJ2-1, with 7 bases lining up with TRBD2. CDR3 length equals 17 residues. Germline V lookup: CDR1 SGHTA, CDR2 FQGTGA. The trim removed 0 bases at V and 1 base at J, leaving 6 bases unmatched. CDR3 protein: CASSLTSLAVSYNEQFF. Here the CDR3 DNA reads TGTGCCAGCAGCTTAACGTCCCTAGCGGTTTCCTACAATGAGCAGTTCTTC.

The chain joins TRBV7-2 to TRBJ2-5; D perhaps matches TRBD1 (6 bases). With 2 bases removed from V and 5 bases from J, the gap between germline ends came to 15 bases. The CDR3 sequence is 15 residues long. Germline loops: CDR1 SGHTA, CDR2 FQGNSA. CDR3 coding DNA: TGTGCCAGCAGCTTATACGGACAGTCCGGCGAGACCCAGTACTTC. The encoded protein is CASSLYGQSGETQYF.

Remarks on this clonotype: A much larger clone lies one base from this, so it may be a read error. The rearrangement uses TRBV28 and TRBJ1-3, with D unresolved. Between the trimmed V and J ends, which lost 3 bases and 2 bases, there was a span of 11 bases. This CDR3 region has 15 residues. Germline V gene data show CDR1 as MDHEN and CDR2 as SYDVKM. The CDR3 coding sequence is TGTGCCAGCAGTTTTGGGAGTGGAACTGGAAACACCATATATTTT. This translates into CASSFGSGTGNTIYF.

This clonotype has ten or more counts. The CDR3 bases are TGTGCCAGCAGTATTAGCGGGGGACCCTACGAGCAGTACTTC. It codes for CASSISGGPYEQYF. V is TRBV12-3 or TRBV12-4 and J is TRBJ2-7; the match to TRBD2 covers 9 bases. Germline trimming cut 5 bases from V and 2 bases from J; bases unmatched to any gene: 4. There are 14 residues in the CDR3.

The V and J genes are TRBV6-2 or TRBV6-3 and TRBJ2-3, with D perhaps TRBD1 (6 bases). Germline-derived CDR1 and CDR2 are MNHEY and SVGEGT. The CDR3 loop spans 12 amino acids. V dropped 7 bases and J dropped 4 bases, with 9 bases sitting between them. CDR3 residues: CASTPGADTQYF. CDR3 DNA: TGTGCCAGCACCCCAGGGGCAGATACGCAGTATTTT.

This rearrangement joins TRBV28 to TRBJ1-1, with 9 nucleotides matching TRBD1. CDR3 length equals 17 residues. CDR1 MDHEN and CDR2 SYDVKM come from the germline V gene. With 2 bases clipped from V and 0 bases from J, the junction kept 7 bases outside the gene matches. The DNA for the CDR3 is TGTGCCAGCAGTTTAACCAACAGGGGGCTGTTGAACACTGAAGCTTTCTTT. This codes for CASSLTNRGLLNTEAFF.

This chain connects TRBV5-1 to TRBJ2-1, with D hard to call. CDR3 size: 15 residues. V lost 0 bases to trimming and J lost 4 bases, with 11 bases between them. Germline V gives CDR1 SGHRS, CDR2 YFSETQ. In DNA, the CDR3 is TGCGCCAGCAGCTTGGTCGGGCAGATTTACAATGAGCAGTTCTTC. This encodes CASSLVGQIYNEQFF. The variable domain in full, completed from reference TRBV5-1 and TRBJ2-1, reads KAGVTQTPRYLIKTRGQQVTLSCSPISGHRSVSWYQQTPGQGLQFLFEYFSETQRNKGNFPGRFSGRQFSNSRSEMNVSTLELGDSALYLCASSLVGQIYNEQFFGPGTRLTVL.

J is TRBJ2-2 and V is TRBV7-2, with a possible D match to TRBD2 (6 bases). V gave up 3 bases and J gave up 4 bases, with 12 bases separating them. From germline, CDR1 is SGHTA and CDR2 FQGNSA. The CDR3 spans 15 residues. The DNA of the CDR3 is TGTGCCAGCAGCTTTAGTCGGGGAGGCACCGGGGAGCTGTTTTTT. This codes for CASSFSRGGTGELFF.

V gene TRBV7-2 combines with J gene TRBJ2-7; no reliable D call. Between the trimmed V and J ends, which lost 5 bases and 0 bases, there was a span of 11 bases. Germline CDR1 and CDR2: SGHTA and FQGNSA. The CDR3 loop spans 14 amino acids. The CDR3 DNA is TGTGCCAGCAGCATGACCCCCCTCTCCTACGAGCAGTACTTC. Protein sequence: CASSMTPLSYEQYF.

The CDR3, as DNA: TGCAGTGCTAGAGAATTCCAGCGACAGCTGAGGAGGGGATACGAGCAGTACTTC. Its protein product is CSAREFQRQLRRGYEQYF. The chain recombines TRBV20-1 with TRBJ2-7, with D perhaps matching TRBD2 (6 bases). In germline, CDR1 is DFQATT, CDR2 SNEGSKA (reference sequence). V was pared by 0 bases and J by 4 bases, with 25 bases between. This CDR3 spans 18 amino acids.